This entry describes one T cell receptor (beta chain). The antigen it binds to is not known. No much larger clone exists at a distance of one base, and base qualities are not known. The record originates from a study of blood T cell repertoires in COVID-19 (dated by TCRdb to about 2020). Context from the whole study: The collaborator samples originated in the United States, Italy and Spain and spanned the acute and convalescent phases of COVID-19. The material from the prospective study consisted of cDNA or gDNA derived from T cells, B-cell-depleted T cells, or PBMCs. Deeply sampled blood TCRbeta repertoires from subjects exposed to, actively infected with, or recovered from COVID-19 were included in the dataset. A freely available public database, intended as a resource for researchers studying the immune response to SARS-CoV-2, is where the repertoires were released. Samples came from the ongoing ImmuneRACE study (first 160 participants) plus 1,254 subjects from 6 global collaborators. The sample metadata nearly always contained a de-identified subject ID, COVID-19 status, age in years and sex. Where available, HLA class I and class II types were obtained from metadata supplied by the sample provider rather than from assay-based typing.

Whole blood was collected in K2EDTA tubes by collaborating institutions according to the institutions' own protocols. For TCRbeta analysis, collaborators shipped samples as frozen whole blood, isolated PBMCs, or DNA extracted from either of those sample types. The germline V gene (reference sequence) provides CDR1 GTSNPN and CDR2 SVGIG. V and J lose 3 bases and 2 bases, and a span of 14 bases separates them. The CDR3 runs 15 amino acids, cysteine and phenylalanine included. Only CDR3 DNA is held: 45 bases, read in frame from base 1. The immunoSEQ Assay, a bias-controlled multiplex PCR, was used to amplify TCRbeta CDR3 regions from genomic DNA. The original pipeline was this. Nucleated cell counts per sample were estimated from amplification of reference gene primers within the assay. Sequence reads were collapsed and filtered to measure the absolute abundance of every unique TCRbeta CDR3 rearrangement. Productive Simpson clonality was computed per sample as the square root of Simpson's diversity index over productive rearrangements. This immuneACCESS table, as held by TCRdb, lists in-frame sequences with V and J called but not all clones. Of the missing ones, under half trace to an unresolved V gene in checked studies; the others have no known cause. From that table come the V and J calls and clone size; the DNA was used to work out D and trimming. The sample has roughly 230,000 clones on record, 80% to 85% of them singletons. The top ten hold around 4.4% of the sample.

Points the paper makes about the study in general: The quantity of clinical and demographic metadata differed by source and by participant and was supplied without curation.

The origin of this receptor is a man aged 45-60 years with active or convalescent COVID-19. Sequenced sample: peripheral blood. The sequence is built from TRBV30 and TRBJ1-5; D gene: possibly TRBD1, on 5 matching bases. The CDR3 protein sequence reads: CAWRHGGTGNQPQHF. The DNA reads TGTGCCTGGAGGCACGGGGGAACCGGCAATCAGCCCCAGCATTTT.